The 14 T cell receptor beta chains in this list originate from one sample, sequenced in a study of human T cells and chemical hapten exposure (dated by TCRdb to 2020 to 2022). Taken with the paper, the label for time point translates to: patch test 2, 6 weeks after DPC sensitization. Taken with the paper, the label for treatment or condition translates to: therapeutic diphenylcyclopropenone sensitization with weekly scalp DPC. To prepare the library, RACE was applied. The sequencer was a NextSeq 500. The public reads were quality trimmed at Q25 with fastp and then assembled into clones with MiXCR by TCRdb, keeping productive beta chains. Here each entry gathers all rows of one CDR3 protein and keeps the most common genes and DNA. In this sample the table shows approximately 89,000 distinct CDR3 sequences, less than 8% of which occur a single time. The top ten hold around 1.3% of the sample. This specimen was whole blood, taken in connection with sensitization to the hapten diphenylcyclopropenone (DPC). The receptors come from a woman aged 25 to 39 with alopecia areata. Some clones in this sample may be carry-over from other donors' samples.

The chain has TRBV7-2 and TRBJ1-6, with D possibly matching TRBD1 (6 bases). Germline values: CDR1 SGHTA, CDR2 FQGNSA. Trimming shortened V by 5 bases and J by 0 bases, and 11 bases separated the two germline ends. The CDR3 runs 16 residues. CDR3 sequence reads: CASSGGGSSYNSPLHF. As DNA, the CDR3 is TGTGCCAGCAGCGGAGGGGGAAGCTCCTATAATTCACCCCTCCACTTT. The whole variable domain, remainder taken from reference TRBV7-2 and TRBJ1-6, is GAGVSQSPSNKVTEKGKDVELRCDPISGHTALYWYRQSLGQGLEFLIYFQGNSAPDKSGLPSDRFSAERTGGSVSTLTIQRTQQEDSAVYLCASSGGGSSYNSPLHFGNGTRLTVT.

A few counts support this clonotype. This sequence joins TRBV7-6 and TRBJ1-1; D is perhaps TRBD1 (6 bases). CDR3 length: 17 amino acids. Trimming cost V 7 bases and J 4 bases, with 25 bases left between them. From germline, CDR1 is SGHVS and CDR2 FNYEAQ. CDR3 nucleotides: TGTGCCAGCACCTCACTGCGGGGTCGGGGGGCGGGCACTGAAGCTTTCTTT. This gives the protein CASTSLRGRGAGTEAFF.

The chain joins TRBV5-1 to TRBJ2-2, with D unclear. This CDR3 has 13 amino acids. The germline V gene has CDR1 SGHRS and CDR2 YFSETQ. The V gene lost 5 bases and the J gene lost 3 bases, with 8 bases spanning the gap. The CDR3 sequence is CASREQYTGELFF. CDR3 sequence (DNA): TGCGCCAGCAGGGAGCAGTACACCGGGGAGCTGTTTTTT.

This clonotype was recorded many times. CDR3 amino acids: CASSLEGGTNEKLFF. The CDR3 bases are TGTGCCAGCAGCTTAGAAGGTGGGACTAATGAAAAACTGTTTTTT. The chain uses TRBV7-9 and TRBJ1-4; D not resolved. Trimming pared 1 base from V and 2 bases from J, leaving 8 bases between. Germline lookup yields CDR1 SEHNR and CDR2 FQNEAQ (reference sequence). The CDR3 length is 15 residues. Supplemented by reference TRBV7-9 and TRBJ1-4, the full variable domain reads DTGVSQNPRHKITKRGQNVTFRCDPISEHNRLYWYRQTLGQGPEFLTYFQNEAQLEKSRLLSDRFSAERPKGSFSTLEIQRTEQGDSAMYLCASSLEGGTNEKLFFGSGTQLSVL.

Many counts were recorded for this clonotype. The genes are TRBV5-1 and TRBJ2-3, with 8 bases matching TRBD2. The CDR3 consists of 17 residues. CDR1 is SGHRS and CDR2 is YFSETQ in the germline V gene. With 4 bases clipped from V and 7 bases from J, the junction kept 17 bases outside the gene matches. Here the CDR3 reads CASSGRLNRGGLNTQYF. The CDR3 nucleotides read TGCGCCAGCAGCGGCCGACTTAACCGGGGGGGCTTAAATACGCAGTATTTT.

This clonotype was recorded once. This rearrangement joins TRBV3-1 to TRBJ2-3; D may be TRBD2 (6 bases). Germline V CDR1 and CDR2: LGHDT, YNNKEL (reference sequence). The CDR3 extends over 13 amino acids. V was clipped by 6 bases and J by 2 bases, with 9 bases between them. As DNA, the CDR3 is TGTGCCAGCAGGGAGGGACCCACAGATACGCAGTATTTT. Translation gives CASREGPTDTQYF.

This clonotype occurred a few times. J is TRBJ1-2 and V is TRBV5-4; D is unresolved. Germline V gives CDR1 SGHNT, CDR2 YYREEE (reference sequence). The CDR3 is 14 amino acids. With 4 bases removed from V and 4 bases from J, the gap between germline ends came to 14 bases. In DNA form, the CDR3 reads TGTGCCAGCAGCCAACGACTGGACGGCTATGGCTACACCTTC. Residues: CASSQRLDGYGYTF.

This clonotype was counted at least ten times. The V call is TRBV5-1, the J call TRBJ2-6; 8 bases are shared with TRBD1. Trimming at V came to 4 bases and at J to 9 bases, leaving 6 bases not matched to a gene. This CDR3 spans 14 amino acids. Looked up from germline, CDR1 is SGHRS and CDR2 is YFSETQ. The CDR3 loop is CASSTQGADNVLTF. CDR3 DNA: TGCGCCAGCAGCACCCAGGGGGCGGACAACGTCCTGACTTTC.

The sample holds many counts of this clonotype. The rearrangement links TRBV11-2 to TRBJ2-7; tentative D call: TRBD2 (6 bases). The CDR3 covers 13 residues. The germline V gene encodes CDR1 SGHAT and CDR2 FQNNGV. V dropped 6 bases and J dropped 7 bases, with 16 bases sitting between them. The DNA for the CDR3 is TGTGCCAGCAGGAAGACGGGGGTAGGGGAGCAGTACTTC. Protein: CASRKTGVGEQYF.

This clonotype showed up just a few times. The V gene is TRBV11-2, the J gene TRBJ2-3, with D perhaps matching TRBD1 (5 bases). CDR1 and CDR2 (germline): SGHAT, FQNNGV. V dropped 5 bases and J dropped 5 bases, with 8 bases sitting between them. The CDR3 is made up of 12 amino acids. In DNA form, the CDR3 reads TGTGCCAGCAGCCCCCAGGGAGATACGCAGTATTTT. This sequence encodes CASSPQGDTQYF.

This clonotype was found a few times. The CDR3 nucleotides read TGCGCCAGCAGCTTCTTGACAGGGTCAACAGATACGCAGTATTTT. Translation gives CASSFLTGSTDTQYF. The chain combines TRBV5-1 with TRBJ2-3, with TRBD1 matching 7 bases. V dropped 2 bases and J dropped 3; count of bases not matched to a gene: 6. This CDR3 has 15 amino acids. CDR1 and CDR2 from the germline V gene are SGHRS and YFSETQ.

This clonotype was detected many times. The chain carries TRBV30 and TRBJ2-1; 9 bases fit TRBD2. Per the germline V gene, CDR1 is GTSNPN and CDR2 is SVGIG (reference sequence). Trimming took 3 bases from V and 2 from J; bases not matched to a gene: 14. The CDR3 has 18 amino acids. The CDR3 is CAWSVKTPGLAPYNEQFF. DNA of the CDR3: TGTGCCTGGAGCGTAAAAACACCGGGACTAGCCCCCTACAATGAGCAGTTCTTC.

This clonotype was counted once. This chain uses TRBV9 with TRBJ1-2; D is ambiguous. This CDR3 spans 12 amino acids. Germline V CDR1 and CDR2: SGDLS, YYNGEE. V dropped 0 bases and J dropped 6 bases, with 6 bases sitting between them. CDR3: CASSVGEDGYTF. CDR3 nucleotide sequence: TGTGCCAGCAGCGTAGGGGAAGATGGCTACACCTTC.

This clonotype has a count of ten or more. The V and J genes are TRBV3-1 and TRBJ1-1, with D unclear. Trimming took 4 bases from V and 1 from J, leaving 4 bases between them. CDR1 is LGHDT, CDR2 YNNKEL, per germline (reference sequence). The CDR3 totals 12 residues. The CDR3 loop reads CASSPPNTEAFF. The CDR3 coding sequence is TGTGCCAGCAGCCCCCCGAACACTGAAGCTTTCTTT.